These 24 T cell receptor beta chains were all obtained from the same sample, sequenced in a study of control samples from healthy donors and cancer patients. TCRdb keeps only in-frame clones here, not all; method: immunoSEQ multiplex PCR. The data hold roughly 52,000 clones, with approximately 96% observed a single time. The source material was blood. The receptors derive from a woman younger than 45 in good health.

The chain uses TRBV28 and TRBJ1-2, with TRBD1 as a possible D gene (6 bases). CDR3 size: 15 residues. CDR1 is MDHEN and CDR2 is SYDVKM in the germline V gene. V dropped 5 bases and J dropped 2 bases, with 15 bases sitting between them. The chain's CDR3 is CASSHPVGANYGYTF. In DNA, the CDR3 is TGTGCCAGCAGTCACCCCGTGGGGGCGAACTATGGCTACACCTTC.

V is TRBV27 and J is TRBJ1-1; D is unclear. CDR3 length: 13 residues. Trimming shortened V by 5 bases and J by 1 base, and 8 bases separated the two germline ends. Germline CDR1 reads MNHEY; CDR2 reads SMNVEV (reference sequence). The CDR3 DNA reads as TGTGCCAGCAGTCCCTTCCAGAACACTGAAGCTTTCTTT. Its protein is CASSPFQNTEAFF.

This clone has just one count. CDR3 in amino acids: CASSPRTSGSSEQFF. CDR3 bases: TGTGCCAGCAGCCCTCGGACTAGCGGGAGTAGTGAGCAGTTCTTC. The J gene is TRBJ2-1, the V gene TRBV14; 13 nucleotides align to TRBD2. Per germline, CDR1 SGHDN and CDR2 FVKESK. There are 15 residues in the CDR3. Unmatched junction bases numbered 6, after V lost 4 bases and J lost 9 bases.

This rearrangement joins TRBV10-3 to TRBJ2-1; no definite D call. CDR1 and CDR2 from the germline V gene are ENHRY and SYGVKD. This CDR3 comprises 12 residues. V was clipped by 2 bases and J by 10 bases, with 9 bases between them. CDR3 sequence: CAISEDPTEQFF. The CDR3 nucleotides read TGTGCCATCAGTGAGGACCCGACCGAGCAGTTCTTC.

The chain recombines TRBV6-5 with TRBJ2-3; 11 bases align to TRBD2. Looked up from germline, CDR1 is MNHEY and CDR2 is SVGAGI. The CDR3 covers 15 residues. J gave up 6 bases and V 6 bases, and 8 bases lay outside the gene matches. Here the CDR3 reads CASSPTSGTPDTQYF. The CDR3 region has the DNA TGTGCCAGCAGCCCGACTAGCGGGACCCCGGATACGCAGTATTTT.

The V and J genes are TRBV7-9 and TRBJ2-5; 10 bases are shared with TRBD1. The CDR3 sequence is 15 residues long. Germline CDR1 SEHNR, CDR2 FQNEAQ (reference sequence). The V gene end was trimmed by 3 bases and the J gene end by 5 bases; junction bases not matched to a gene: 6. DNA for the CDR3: TGTGCCAGCAGCTTTCCGGGACAGGGGTACGAGACCCAGTACTTC. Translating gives CASSFPGQGYETQYF.

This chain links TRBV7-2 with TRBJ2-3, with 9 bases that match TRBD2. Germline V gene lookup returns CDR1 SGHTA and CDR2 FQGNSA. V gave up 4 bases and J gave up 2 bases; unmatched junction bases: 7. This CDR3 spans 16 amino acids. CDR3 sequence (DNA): TGTGCCAGCAGCTCCCGGACTAGCGCTAACACAGATACGCAGTATTTT. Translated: CASSSRTSANTDTQYF. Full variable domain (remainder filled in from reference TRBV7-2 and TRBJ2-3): GAGVSQSPSNKVTEKGKDVELRCDPISGHTALYWYRQSLGQGLEFLIYFQGNSAPDKSGLPSDRFSAERTGGSVSTLTIQRTQQEDSAVYLCASSSRTSANTDTQYFGPGTRLTVL.

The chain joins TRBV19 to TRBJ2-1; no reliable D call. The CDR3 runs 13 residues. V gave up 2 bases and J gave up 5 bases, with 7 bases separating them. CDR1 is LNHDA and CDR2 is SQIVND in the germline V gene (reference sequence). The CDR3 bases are TGTGCCAGTAGTATATCCGGAAACAATGAGCAGTTCTTC. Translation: CASSISGNNEQFF. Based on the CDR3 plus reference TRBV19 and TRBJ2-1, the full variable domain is DGGITQSPKYLFRKEGQNVTLSCEQNLNHDAMYWYRQDPGQGLRLIYYSQIVNDFQKGDIAEGYSVSREKKESFPLTVTSAQKNPTAFYLCASSISGNNEQFFGPGTRLTVL.

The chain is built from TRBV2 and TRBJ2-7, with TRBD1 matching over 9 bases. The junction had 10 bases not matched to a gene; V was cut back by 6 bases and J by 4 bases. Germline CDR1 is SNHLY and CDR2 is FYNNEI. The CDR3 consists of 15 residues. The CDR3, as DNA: TGTGCCAGCAGGAGTCCGACAGGGGGTGGATACGAGCAGTACTTC. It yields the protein CASRSPTGGGYEQYF.

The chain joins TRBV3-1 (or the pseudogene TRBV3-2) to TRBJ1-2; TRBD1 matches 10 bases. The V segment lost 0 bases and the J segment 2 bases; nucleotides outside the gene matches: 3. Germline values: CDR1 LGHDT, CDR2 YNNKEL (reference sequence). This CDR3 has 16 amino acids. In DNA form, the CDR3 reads TGTGCCAGCAGCCAAGATCTGACAGGGGGCAACTATGGCTACACCTTC. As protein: CASSQDLTGGNYGYTF.

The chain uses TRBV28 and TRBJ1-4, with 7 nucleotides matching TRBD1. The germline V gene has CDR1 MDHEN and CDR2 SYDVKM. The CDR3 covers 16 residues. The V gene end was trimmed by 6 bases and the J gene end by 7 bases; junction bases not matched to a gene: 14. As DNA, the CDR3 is TGTGCCAGCAGCCGACTGAACCGGGACAGACGTGAAAAACTGTTTTTT. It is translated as CASSRLNRDRREKLFF.

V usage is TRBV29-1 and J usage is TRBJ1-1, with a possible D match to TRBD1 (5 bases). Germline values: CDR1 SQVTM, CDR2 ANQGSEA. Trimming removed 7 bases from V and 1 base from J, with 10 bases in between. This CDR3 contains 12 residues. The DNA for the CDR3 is TGCAGCGCGGGGCTTCCGAACACTGAAGCTTTCTTT. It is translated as CSAGLPNTEAFF.

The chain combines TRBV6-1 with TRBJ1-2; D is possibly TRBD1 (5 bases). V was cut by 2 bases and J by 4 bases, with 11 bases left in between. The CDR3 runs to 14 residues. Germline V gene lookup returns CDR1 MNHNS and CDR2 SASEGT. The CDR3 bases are TGTGCCAGCAGTGAATCGGGGACGTTCTATGGCTACACCTTC. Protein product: CASSESGTFYGYTF.

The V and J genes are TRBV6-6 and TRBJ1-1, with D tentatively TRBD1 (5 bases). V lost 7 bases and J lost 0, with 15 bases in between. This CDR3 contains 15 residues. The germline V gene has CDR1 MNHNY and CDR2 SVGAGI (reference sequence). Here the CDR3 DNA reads TGTGCCAGCACTCGTCGGGACGGCCTGAACACTGAAGCTTTCTTT. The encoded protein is CASTRRDGLNTEAFF.

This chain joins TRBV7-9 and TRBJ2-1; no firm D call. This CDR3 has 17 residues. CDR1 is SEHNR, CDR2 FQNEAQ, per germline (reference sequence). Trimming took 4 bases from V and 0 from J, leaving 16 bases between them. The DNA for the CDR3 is TGTGCCAGCAGCTCCACCTTCAGCAGGAGCTCCTACAATGAGCAGTTCTTC. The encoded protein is CASSSTFSRSSYNEQFF. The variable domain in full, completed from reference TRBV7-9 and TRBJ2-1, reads DTGVSQNPRHKITKRGQNVTFRCDPISEHNRLYWYRQTLGQGPEFLTYFQNEAQLEKSRLLSDRFSAERPKGSFSTLEIQRTEQGDSAMYLCASSSTFSRSSYNEQFFGPGTRLTVL.

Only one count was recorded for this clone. For the CDR3, the DNA is TGTGCCAGCAGCCGGGGCGGTAGAGAGTCCTACGAGCAGTACTTC. Translating it yields CASSRGGRESYEQYF. This sequence joins TRBV6-6 and TRBJ2-7, with D possibly called TRBD1 or TRBD2 (5 bases each). Germline CDR1 and CDR2: MNHNY and SVGAGI (reference sequence). CDR3 length equals 15 residues. V dropped 6 bases and J dropped 1 base, with 16 bases sitting between them.

The CDR3 reads CSVVPASGINEQFF. CDR3 nucleotides: TGCAGCGTTGTCCCTGCTAGCGGGATAAATGAGCAGTTCTTC. The rearrangement links TRBV29-1 to TRBJ2-1, with 9 bases matching TRBD2. This CDR3 has 14 amino acids. Germline-derived CDR1 and CDR2 are SQVTM and ANQGSEA. V shed 4 bases and J 7 bases; nucleotides not matched to a gene: 8.

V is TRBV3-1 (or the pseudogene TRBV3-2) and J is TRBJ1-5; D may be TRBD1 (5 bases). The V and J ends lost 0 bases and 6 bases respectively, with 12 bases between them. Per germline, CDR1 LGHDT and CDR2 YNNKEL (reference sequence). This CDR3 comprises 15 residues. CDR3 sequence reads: CASSQDTGGGQPQHF. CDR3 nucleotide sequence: TGTGCCAGCAGCCAAGATACTGGGGGAGGTCAGCCCCAGCATTTT.

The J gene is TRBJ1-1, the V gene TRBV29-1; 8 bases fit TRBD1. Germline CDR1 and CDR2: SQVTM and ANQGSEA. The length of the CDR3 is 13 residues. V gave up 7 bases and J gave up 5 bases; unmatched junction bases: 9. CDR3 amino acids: CSGSDRGGTEAFF. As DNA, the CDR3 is TGCAGCGGCTCCGACAGGGGAGGGACTGAAGCTTTCTTT.

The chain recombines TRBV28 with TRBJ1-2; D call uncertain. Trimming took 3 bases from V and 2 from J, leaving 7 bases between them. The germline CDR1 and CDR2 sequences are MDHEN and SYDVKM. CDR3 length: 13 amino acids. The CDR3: CASSLSGNYGYTF. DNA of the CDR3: TGTGCCAGCAGTTTGTCGGGGAACTATGGCTACACCTTC.

The CDR3 region has the DNA TGCGCCAGCAGCCCGACTAGCGGGAGAGGTCACACCGGGGAGCTGTTTTTT. Residues: CASSPTSGRGHTGELFF. The V and J genes are TRBV5-1 and TRBJ2-2; 12 positions match TRBD2. There are 17 residues in the CDR3. Germline CDR1 reads SGHRS; CDR2 reads YFSETQ. V gave up 4 bases and J gave up 3 bases; unmatched junction bases: 7.

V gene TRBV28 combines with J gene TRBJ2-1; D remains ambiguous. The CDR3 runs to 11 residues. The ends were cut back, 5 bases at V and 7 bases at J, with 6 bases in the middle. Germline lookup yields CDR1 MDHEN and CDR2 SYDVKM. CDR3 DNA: TGTGCCAGCAGTATGGTGAATGAGCAGTTCTTC. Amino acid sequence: CASSMVNEQFF.

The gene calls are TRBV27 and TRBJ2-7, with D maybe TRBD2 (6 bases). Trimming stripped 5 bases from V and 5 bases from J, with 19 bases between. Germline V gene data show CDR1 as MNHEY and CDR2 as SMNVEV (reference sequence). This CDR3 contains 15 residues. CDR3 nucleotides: TGTGCCAGCAGTCCGGCGCTGGGGACTCAGCACGAGCAGTACTTC. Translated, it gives CASSPALGTQHEQYF.

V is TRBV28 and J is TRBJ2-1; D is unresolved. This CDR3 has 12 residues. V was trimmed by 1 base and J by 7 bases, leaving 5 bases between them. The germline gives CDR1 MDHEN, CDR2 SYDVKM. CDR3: CASSLYGNEQFF. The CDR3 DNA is TGTGCCAGCAGTTTATACGGGAATGAGCAGTTCTTC.